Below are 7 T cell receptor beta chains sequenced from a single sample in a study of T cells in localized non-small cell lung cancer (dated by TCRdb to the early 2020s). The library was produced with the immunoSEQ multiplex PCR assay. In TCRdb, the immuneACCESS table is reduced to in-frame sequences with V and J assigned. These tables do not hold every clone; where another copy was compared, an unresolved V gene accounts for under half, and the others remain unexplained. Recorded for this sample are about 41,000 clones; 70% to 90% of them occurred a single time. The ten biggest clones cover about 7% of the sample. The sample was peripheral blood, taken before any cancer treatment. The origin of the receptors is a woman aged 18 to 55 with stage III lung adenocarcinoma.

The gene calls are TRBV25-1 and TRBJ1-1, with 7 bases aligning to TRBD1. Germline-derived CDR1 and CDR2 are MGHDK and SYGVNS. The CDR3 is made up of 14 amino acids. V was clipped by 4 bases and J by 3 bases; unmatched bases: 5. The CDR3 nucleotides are TGTGCCAGCAGTGGGTGGGGACAGCACACTGAAGCTTTCTTT. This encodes CASSGWGQHTEAFF.

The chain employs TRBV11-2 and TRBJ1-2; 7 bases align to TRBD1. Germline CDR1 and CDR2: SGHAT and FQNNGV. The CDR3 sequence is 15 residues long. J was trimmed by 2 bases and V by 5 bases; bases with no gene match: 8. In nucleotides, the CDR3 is TGTGCCAGCAGCCCGCTGACAGGGCGCAACTATGGCTACACCTTC. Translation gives CASSPLTGRNYGYTF. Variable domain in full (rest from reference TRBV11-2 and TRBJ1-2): EAGVAQSPRYKIIEKRQSVAFWCNPISGHATLYWYQQILGQGPKLLIQFQNNGVVDDSQLPKDRFSAERLKGVDSTLKIQPAKLEDSAVYLCASSPLTGRNYGYTFGSGTRLTVV.

CDR3 nucleotide sequence: TGTGCCAGCAGCGACCGAGTCGGGGATGGGGCCCCCCTCCACTTT. Translated, it gives CASSDRVGDGAPLHF. This chain joins TRBV9 and TRBJ1-6; D is perhaps TRBD1 (5 bases). Trimming took 3 bases from V and 13 from J, leaving 20 bases between them. The length of the CDR3 is 15 residues. Germline CDR1 and CDR2: SGDLS and YYNGEE.

In nucleotides, the CDR3 is TGTGCCAGCAGAGGTGGGGCCAGAGGCACCGGGGAGCTGTTTTTT. Its translation: CASRGGARGTGELFF. The J gene is TRBJ2-2, the V gene TRBV27, with a weak D call TRBD1 (5 bases). Germline V lookup: CDR1 MNHEY, CDR2 SMNVEV (reference sequence). The CDR3 sequence is 15 residues long. The V end lost 6 bases, the J end lost 4 bases, and 15 bases lay between the germline ends.

CDR3 region: CASSSKDRGGNTIYF. CDR3 DNA sequence: TGTGCCAGCAGCTCCAAGGACAGGGGAGGAAACACCATATATTTT. The genes are TRBV11-2 and TRBJ1-3; 9 nucleotides agree with TRBD1. Trimming at V came to 4 bases and at J to 4 bases, leaving 5 bases not matched to a gene. The V gene's germline CDR1 is SGHAT and CDR2 FQNNGV. The CDR3 covers 15 residues.

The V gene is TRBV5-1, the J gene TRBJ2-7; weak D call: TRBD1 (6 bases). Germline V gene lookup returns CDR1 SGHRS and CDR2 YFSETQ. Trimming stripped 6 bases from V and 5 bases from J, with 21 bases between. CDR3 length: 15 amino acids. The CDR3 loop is CASTLGTGSLNEQYF. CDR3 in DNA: TGCGCCAGCACCCTTGGCACAGGGTCATTGAACGAGCAGTACTTC.

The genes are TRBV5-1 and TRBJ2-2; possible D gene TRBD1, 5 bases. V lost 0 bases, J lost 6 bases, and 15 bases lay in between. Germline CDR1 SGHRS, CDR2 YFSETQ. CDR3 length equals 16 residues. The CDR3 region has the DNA TGCGCCAGCAGCTTGGAGGCGCAGGGAAACGCCGGGGAGCTGTTTTTT. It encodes CASSLEAQGNAGELFF.